The T cell receptor (beta chain) under discussion was sequenced for a study of regulatory T cells in long-lasting Graves disease. General study points: Among the persistent patients, fewer than 3,000 public clonotypes were shared, more than the approximately 970 shared among new patients. It is possible that accuracy was reduced by the small size of the sample.

This clonotype has ten or more counts. Its antigen remains unknown. Losses at the gene ends were 5 bases for V and 0 bases for J; bases not matched to a gene: 16. This CDR3 is 20 amino acids long. Germline CDR1 SGHVS, CDR2 FQNEAQ. Through Arm-PCR of CDR3 regions and iRepertoire HTBI primers, TCR beta libraries were built. TCRdb processed the multiplex PCR reads anew with MiXCR; each CDR3 protein has one entry. The table has roughly 500,000 distinct CDR3 sequences, less than 25% seen once; the top ten hold 6.5% to 8%. Time point meaning: persistent/refractory GD, antithyroid drugs over 5 years with positive TRAb. There was RNA extracted from PBMCs, and the TCR library was made from it. Peripheral blood, around 9 milliliters of it, was drawn into EDTA tubes.

This material consisted of peripheral blood mononuclear cells (PBMCs), taken when the disease was refractory, from a patient treated with antithyroid drugs. The chain uses TRBV7-8 and TRBJ1-5, with TRBD1 matching over 10 bases. This TCR was sampled from a female donor with Graves disease. The CDR3, as DNA: TGTGCCAGCAGCCCAGCCTACGGGACAGGGGCGGGTTATAGCAATCAGCCCCAGCATTTT. Its protein product is CASSPAYGTGAGYSNQPQHF.